This is a list of T cell receptor beta chains from one sample in a study of vaccination and CD4 T cells after COVID-19. TCRdb ran MiXCR on the PCR reads and lists one entry per CDR3 protein. The table lists approximately 4,100 distinct CDR3 sequences, around 14% of them singletons. The antigens of these receptors remain unknown. Sequencing was carried out using CD4+ T cells from blood, cultured in vitro. Receptors were obtained from a human donor who had recovered from COVID-19. The CDR3 runs from the conserved cysteine through the conserved F or W. A D gene is named only where the DNA matches it firmly. Clone size appears in some rows only: once, few, many, or a class for an expanded clone.

CDR3aa: CASDSAGELFF; CDR3nt: TGTGCCAGCGACAGTGCCGGGGAGCTGTTTTTT; len: 11; j_gene: TRBJ2-2; d_gene: NA; abundance: few; v_gene: TRBV19
CDR3aa: CATSRGGLGQPQHF; CDR3nt: TGTGCCACCTCAAGAGGGGGCCTGGGTCAGCCCCAGCATTTT; len: 14; j_gene: TRBJ1-5; d_gene: TRBD1; abundance: medium-sized; v_gene: TRBV15
CDR3aa: CSARDSGRGVQPQHF; CDR3nt: TGCAGTGCTAGAGATTCAGGCAGGGGGGTTCAGCCCCAGCATTTT; len: 15; j_gene: TRBJ1-5; d_gene: TRBD1; abundance: medium-sized; v_gene: TRBV20-1
CDR3aa: CASRGQGEGEAFF; CDR3nt: TGTGCCAGCAGGGGACAGGGGGAAGGTGAAGCTTTCTTT; len: 13; j_gene: TRBJ1-1; d_gene: TRBD1; abundance: NA; v_gene: TRBV3-1
CDR3aa: CASTIRGNYGYTF; CDR3nt: TGTGCCAGTACTATACGGGGTAACTATGGCTACACCTTC; len: 13; j_gene: TRBJ1-2; d_gene: NA; abundance: NA; v_gene: TRBV19
CDR3aa: CASSRTSLEQLF; CDR3nt: TGTGCCAGCAGTCGGACTAGTCTGGAGCAGCTCTTT; len: 12; j_gene: TRBJ2-1; d_gene: TRBD2; abundance: once; v_gene: TRBV12-3/TRBV12-4
CDR3aa: CASSLGYGEQFF; CDR3nt: TGTGCCAGCAGCTTGGGATACGGGGAGCAGTTCTTC; len: 12; j_gene: TRBJ2-1; d_gene: NA; abundance: NA; v_gene: TRBV11-3
CDR3aa: CASSEVREQYF; CDR3nt: TGTGCCAGCAGTGAAGTACGGGAGCAGTACTTC; len: 11; j_gene: TRBJ2-7; d_gene: NA; abundance: medium-sized; v_gene: TRBV2
CDR3aa: CAWSVKGHSNQPQHF; CDR3nt: TGTGCCTGGAGTGTAAAGGGACATAGCAATCAGCCCCAGCATTTT; len: 15; j_gene: TRBJ1-5; d_gene: NA; abundance: medium-sized; v_gene: TRBV30
CDR3aa: CAWNLQGNTEAFF; CDR3nt: TGTGCCTGGAACTTACAGGGGAACACTGAAGCTTTCTTT; len: 13; j_gene: TRBJ1-1; d_gene: NA; abundance: few; v_gene: TRBV30
CDR3aa: CATSFTGESPLHF; CDR3nt: TGTGCCACCAGCTTTACAGGGGAGTCACCCCTCCACTTT; len: 13; j_gene: TRBJ1-6; d_gene: TRBD1; abundance: medium-sized; v_gene: TRBV15
CDR3aa: CASRLRGSSYEQYF; CDR3nt: TGTGCCAGCCGATTAAGGGGGAGCTCCTACGAGCAGTACTTC; len: 14; j_gene: TRBJ2-7; d_gene: NA; abundance: few; v_gene: TRBV6-2/TRBV6-3
CDR3aa: CASSLIASTDTQYF; CDR3nt: TGTGCCAGCAGCTTAATAGCCTCTACAGATACGCAGTATTTT; len: 14; j_gene: TRBJ2-3; d_gene: NA; abundance: NA; v_gene: TRBV7-2
CDR3aa: CASRLRGNYGYTF; CDR3nt: TGTGCCAGTCGGCTGAGGGGGAACTATGGCTACACCTTC; len: 13; j_gene: TRBJ1-2; d_gene: NA; abundance: NA; v_gene: TRBV2
CDR3aa: CASSLDRTGRTGELFF; CDR3nt: TGTGCCAGCAGTTTAGATAGGACAGGGAGGACCGGGGAGCTGTTTTTT; len: 16; j_gene: TRBJ2-2; d_gene: TRBD1; abundance: NA; v_gene: TRBV12-3/TRBV12-4
CDR3aa: CASSLGEGYYNEQFF; CDR3nt: TGTGCCAGCAGCTTGGGGGAGGGCTACTACAATGAGCAGTTCTTC; len: 15; j_gene: TRBJ2-1; d_gene: TRBD2; abundance: few; v_gene: TRBV5-4
CDR3aa: CASSLVGGFQETQYF; CDR3nt: TGTGCCAGCAGTTTGGTCGGGGGCTTCCAAGAGACCCAGTACTTC; len: 15; j_gene: TRBJ2-5; d_gene: NA; abundance: NA; v_gene: TRBV12-3/TRBV12-4
CDR3aa: CASSERQGSETQYF; CDR3nt: TGTGCCAGTAGTGAGAGGCAGGGTTCAGAGACCCAGTACTTC; len: 14; j_gene: TRBJ2-5; d_gene: NA; abundance: NA; v_gene: TRBV19
CDR3aa: CASSPLTGSNYGYTF; CDR3nt: TGCGCCAGCAGCCCATTGACAGGATCTAACTATGGCTACACCTTC; len: 15; j_gene: TRBJ1-2; d_gene: NA; abundance: NA; v_gene: TRBV5-1
CDR3aa: CASSARLVSYEQYF; CDR3nt: TGTGCCAGCAGCGCTCGACTAGTTAGCTACGAGCAGTACTTC; len: 14; j_gene: TRBJ2-7; d_gene: NA; abundance: few; v_gene: TRBV7-2
CDR3aa: CACGGGPYSGNTIYF; CDR3nt: TGTGCCTGTGGGGGGGGTCCCTACTCTGGAAACACCATATATTTT; len: 15; j_gene: TRBJ1-3; d_gene: NA; abundance: few; v_gene: TRBV19
CDR3aa: CASSQGTGLDEQFF; CDR3nt: TGTGCTAGCAGCCAAGGGACAGGGTTGGATGAGCAGTTCTTC; len: 14; j_gene: TRBJ2-1; d_gene: TRBD1; abundance: medium-sized; v_gene: TRBV7-7
CDR3aa: CASTLGQGYGYTF; CDR3nt: TGTGCCAGCACCCTGGGACAGGGATATGGCTACACCTTC; len: 13; j_gene: TRBJ1-2; d_gene: TRBD1; abundance: few; v_gene: TRBV12-3/TRBV12-4
CDR3aa: CASSFLLLAEQFF; CDR3nt: TGTGCCAGCAGTTTTCTCCTACTAGCGGAGCAGTTCTTC; len: 13; j_gene: TRBJ2-1; d_gene: TRBD2; abundance: few; v_gene: TRBV12-3/TRBV12-4
CDR3aa: CSADRGAKNIQYF; CDR3nt: TGCAGTGCCGACAGGGGTGCCAAAAACATTCAGTACTTC; len: 13; j_gene: TRBJ2-4; d_gene: TRBD1; abundance: NA; v_gene: TRBV20-1
CDR3aa: CASSPRRTGNQPQHF; CDR3nt: TGTGCCAGCAGTCCGCGCCGGACCGGCAATCAGCCCCAGCATTTT; len: 15; j_gene: TRBJ1-5; d_gene: NA; abundance: medium-sized; v_gene: TRBV6-1
CDR3aa: CASTHRDRAYGYTF; CDR3nt: TGTGCCAGCACCCACCGGGACAGGGCCTATGGCTACACCTTC; len: 14; j_gene: TRBJ1-2; d_gene: TRBD1; abundance: medium-sized; v_gene: TRBV6-1
CDR3aa: CASSIQGVKNTGELFF; CDR3nt: TGTGCCAGCAGCATACAGGGGGTCAAGAACACCGGGGAGCTGTTTTTT; len: 16; j_gene: TRBJ2-2; d_gene: TRBD1; abundance: medium-sized; v_gene: TRBV2
CDR3aa: CASSQEPQGQTGDNSPLHF; CDR3nt: TGTGCCAGCAGCCAAGAGCCGCAGGGCCAGACAGGTGATAATTCACCCCTCCACTTT; len: 19; j_gene: TRBJ1-6; d_gene: NA; abundance: NA; v_gene: TRBV3-1
CDR3aa: CSARRRGGGYGYTF; CDR3nt: TGCAGTGCCCGGCGCCGGGGGGGAGGCTATGGCTACACCTTC; len: 14; j_gene: TRBJ1-2; d_gene: NA; abundance: medium-sized; v_gene: TRBV20-1
CDR3aa: CASSLVLDRDDEQYF; CDR3nt: TGTGCCAGCAGCCTGGTTCTGGACAGGGACGACGAGCAGTACTTC; len: 15; j_gene: TRBJ2-7; d_gene: TRBD1; abundance: medium-sized; v_gene: TRBV12-3/TRBV12-4
CDR3aa: CASKATVNSPLHF; CDR3nt: TGTGCCAGCAAGGCGACCGTTAATTCACCCCTCCACTTT; len: 13; j_gene: TRBJ1-6; d_gene: NA; abundance: NA; v_gene: TRBV6-1
CDR3aa: CASSLVAGGGQETQYF; CDR3nt: TGTGCCAGCAGCTTAGTTGCGGGGGGGGGACAAGAGACCCAGTACTTC; len: 16; j_gene: TRBJ2-5; d_gene: TRBD2; abundance: NA; v_gene: TRBV7-8
CDR3aa: CASSIHAHGYTF; CDR3nt: TGTGCCAGTAGTATACATGCCCATGGCTACACCTTC; len: 12; j_gene: TRBJ1-2; d_gene: NA; abundance: NA; v_gene: TRBV19
CDR3aa: CSARGSSGGVRTQYF; CDR3nt: TGCAGTGCTAGAGGGTCTAGCGGGGGGGTGCGGACCCAGTACTTC; len: 15; j_gene: TRBJ2-5; d_gene: TRBD2; abundance: medium-sized; v_gene: TRBV20-1
CDR3aa: CASSLDGGTSSPLHF; CDR3nt: TGTGCCAGCAGTTTGGATGGCGGGACTAGTTCACCCCTCCACTTT; len: 15; j_gene: TRBJ1-6; d_gene: NA; abundance: few; v_gene: TRBV6-5